This TCR beta chain derives from a study of naive and memory T cell subsets. This clonotype has a count of ten or more. Its specificity is unknown. The CDR3 is made up of 22 amino acids. The germline V gene has CDR1 LGHNT and CDR2 FRNRAP. V lost 0 bases, J lost 1 base, and 16 bases stayed unmatched. Whole blood, approximately 2.3 ml, came from adult healthy volunteers. The library had UMIs added by 3' ligation of an oligonucleotide to TCR cDNA. Study outcomes and limitations: Potentially, T cell activation and differentiation skew this RNA-based measurement.

For blood and skin samples, reverse transcription used TCR alpha and beta constant primers. Amplification of ligated cDNA took four PCR rounds with SP2 and nested alpha and beta constant primers. TCRdb called the 5' RACE reads again in MiXCR, with one record for every CDR3 protein. The data contain approximately 22,000 distinct CDR3 sequences, around 3.9% of them singletons. This receptor was taken from a male donor in good health. This chain connects TRBV12-5 to TRBJ2-4; 12 bases match TRBD2. The DNA for the CDR3 is TGTGCTAGTGGTTTGGTAGTCCCTAGCGGGGGGGCTACGGTTCTCGCCAAAAACATTCAGTACTTC. This translates into CASGLVVPSGGATVLAKNIQYF. The full variable domain, in which reference TRBV12-5 and TRBJ2-4 provide the parts outside the CDR3, is DARVTQTPRHKVTEMGQEVTMRCQPILGHNTVFWYRQTMMQGLELLAYFRNRAPLDDSGMPKDRFSAEMPDATLATLKIQPSEPRDSAVYFCASGLVVPSGGATVLAKNIQYFGAGTRLSVL.